This TCR beta chain was identified during a study of cytomegalovirus exposure and HLA in healthy donors. Study details: There were 90 million to 130 million unique TCR beta sequences, drawn from about 179 million T cells, in an earlier analysis.

The PCR was carried out with 60 Vbeta primers and 13 Jbeta primers. The repertoire was sequenced with immunoSEQ multiplex PCR; TCRdb's copy has only in-frame clones and lacks some. Here the sample spans some 130,000 clones, about 66% being singletons. About this clone itself: What it binds is unknown.

Germline values: CDR1 SGHNT, CDR2 YYREEE (reference sequence). CDR3 length: 15 residues. V lost 0 bases to trimming and J lost 3 bases, with 10 bases between them. Unrecorded immune exposure was likely among donors, who were nominally healthy when sampled. Study-wide points: The later analysis indicated that the majority of CMV-associated TCR beta chains appeared HLA-restricted. Presence/absence analyses assumed roughly uniform sequencing depth across donors.

The genes are TRBV5-4 and TRBJ1-5; D is possibly TRBD1 (5 bases). The receptor's source is a human donor in good health. The sequenced sample consisted of PBMCs. The CDR3 reads CASSLGGDINQPQHF. The CDR3 region has the DNA TGTGCCAGCAGCTTGGGGGGGGATATCAATCAGCCCCAGCATTTT.